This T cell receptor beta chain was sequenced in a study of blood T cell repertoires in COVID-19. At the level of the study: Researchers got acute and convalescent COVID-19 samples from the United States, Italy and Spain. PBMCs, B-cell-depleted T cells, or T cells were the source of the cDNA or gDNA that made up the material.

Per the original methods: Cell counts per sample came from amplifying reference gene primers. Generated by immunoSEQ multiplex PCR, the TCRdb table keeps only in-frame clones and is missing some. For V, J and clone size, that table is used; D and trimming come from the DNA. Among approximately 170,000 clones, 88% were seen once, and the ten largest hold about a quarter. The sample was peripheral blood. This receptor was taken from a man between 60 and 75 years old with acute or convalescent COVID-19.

The CDR3 sequence: CASSHRGYTEAFF. CDR3 nucleotide sequence: TGTGCCAGCAGCCACAGGGGCTACACTGAAGCTTTCTTT. The V gene is TRBV3-1 (or the pseudogene TRBV3-2), the J gene TRBJ1-1; D is perhaps TRBD1 (6 bases). V lost 3 bases and J 3 bases, leaving 8 bases between the germline ends. The CDR3 runs to 13 residues. Germline CDR1 and CDR2: LGHDT and YNNKEL (reference sequence).